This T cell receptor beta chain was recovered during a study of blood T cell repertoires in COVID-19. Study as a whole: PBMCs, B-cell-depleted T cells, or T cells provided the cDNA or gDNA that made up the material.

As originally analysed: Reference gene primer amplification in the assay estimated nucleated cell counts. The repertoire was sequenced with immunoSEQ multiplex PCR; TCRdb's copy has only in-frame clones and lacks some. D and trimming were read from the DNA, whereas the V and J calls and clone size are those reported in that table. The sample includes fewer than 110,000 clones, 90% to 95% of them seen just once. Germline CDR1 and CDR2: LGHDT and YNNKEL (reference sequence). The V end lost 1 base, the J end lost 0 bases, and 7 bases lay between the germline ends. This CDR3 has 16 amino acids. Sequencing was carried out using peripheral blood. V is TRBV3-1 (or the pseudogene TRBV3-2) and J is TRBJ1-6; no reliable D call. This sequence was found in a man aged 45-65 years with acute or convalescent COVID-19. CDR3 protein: CASSQGGSSYNSPLHF. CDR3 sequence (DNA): TGTGCCAGCAGCCAAGGCGGGAGCTCCTATAATTCACCCCTCCACTTT.